The sequence of this T cell receptor beta chain was determined in a study of blood T cell repertoires in COVID-19. Turning to the study itself: Samples representing acute and convalescent COVID-19 were sourced from the United States, Italy and Spain. Nucleic acid was either cDNA or gDNA, and it came from T cells, B-cell-depleted T cells, or PBMCs.

CDR1 GTSNPN and CDR2 SVGIG come from the germline V gene (reference sequence). The CDR3 extends over 14 amino acids. V was clipped by 1 base and J by 8 bases, with 17 bases between them. In the original processing: It was from reference gene primer amplification that nucleated cell counts were estimated. Profiling relied on immunoSEQ multiplex PCR, and the TCRdb table lists in-frame clones only, not all of them. The V and J calls and clone size were taken over from that table, and D and trimming were inferred from the DNA. The sample has roughly 120,000 clones, approximately 86% seen once. The rearrangement uses TRBV30 and TRBJ1-2; a weak D match, TRBD1 (5 bases). Source material: peripheral blood. The sequence derives from a man aged 40-50 years with acute or convalescent COVID-19. In DNA form, the CDR3 reads TGTGCCTGGAGTGATGGGGGGAGAGGTTACGGCTACACCTTC. Its translation is CAWSDGGRGYGYTF. Together with reference TRBV30 and TRBJ1-2, the CDR3 gives the full variable domain: SQTIHQWPATLVQPVGSPLSLECTVEGTSNPNLYWYRQAAGRGLQLLFYSVGIGQISSEVPQNLSASRPQDRQFILSSKKLLLSDSGFYLCAWSDGGRGYGYTFGSGTRLTVV.